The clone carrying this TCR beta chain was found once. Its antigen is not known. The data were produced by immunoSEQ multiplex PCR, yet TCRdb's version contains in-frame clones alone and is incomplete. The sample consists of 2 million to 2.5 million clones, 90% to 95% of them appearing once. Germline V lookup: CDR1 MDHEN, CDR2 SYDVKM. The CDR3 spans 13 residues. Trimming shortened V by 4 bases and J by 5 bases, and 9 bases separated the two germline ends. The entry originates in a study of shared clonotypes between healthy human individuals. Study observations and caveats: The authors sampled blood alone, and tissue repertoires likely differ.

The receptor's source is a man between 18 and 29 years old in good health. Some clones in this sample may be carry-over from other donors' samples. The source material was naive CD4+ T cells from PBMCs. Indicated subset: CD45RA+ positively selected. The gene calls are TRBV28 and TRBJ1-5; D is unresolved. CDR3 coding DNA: TGTGCCAGCAGTTCGGTCGTAGATCAGCCCCAGCATTTT. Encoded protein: CASSSVVDQPQHF.